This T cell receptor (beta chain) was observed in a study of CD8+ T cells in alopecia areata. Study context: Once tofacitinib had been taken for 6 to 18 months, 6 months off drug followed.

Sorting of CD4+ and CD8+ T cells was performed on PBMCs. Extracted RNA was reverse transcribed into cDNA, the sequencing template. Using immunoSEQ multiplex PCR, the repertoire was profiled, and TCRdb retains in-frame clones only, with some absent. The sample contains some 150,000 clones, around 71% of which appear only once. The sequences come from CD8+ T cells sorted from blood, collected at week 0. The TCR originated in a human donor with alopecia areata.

CDR3 region: CASSPGTGSYNEQFF. Written as DNA, the CDR3 is TGCGCCAGCAGCCCCGGGACAGGTTCCTACAATGAGCAGTTCTTC. This sequence joins TRBV5-1 and TRBJ2-1, with 8 bases aligning to TRBD1. The germline CDR1 and CDR2 sequences are SGHRS and YFSETQ. With 4 bases clipped from V and 1 base from J, the junction kept 4 bases outside the gene matches. This CDR3 has 15 amino acids. The full variable domain, its missing parts supplied by reference TRBV5-1 and TRBJ2-1, is KAGVTQTPRYLIKTRGQQVTLSCSPISGHRSVSWYQQTPGQGLQFLFEYFSETQRNKGNFPGRFSGRQFSNSRSEMNVSTLELGDSALYLCASSPGTGSYNEQFFGPGTRLTVL.